This T cell receptor (beta chain) was captured by sequencing in a study of Graves' ophthalmopathy and Graves' hyperthyroidism. Study context: The stable label applied to hyperthyroidism with no ophthalmopathy within 18 months of follow-up.

This clonotype was observed a handful of times. New diagnoses, under 2 months' duration, and ages 18 to 65 characterized the hyperthyroidism patients. Clinicians diagnosed using symptoms, serum thyroxine, TRAb, thyroid ultrasound and orbital computed tomography. The germline gives CDR1 MNHEY, CDR2 SVGAGI. This CDR3 region has 14 residues. J lost 0 bases, V lost 6 bases, and 5 bases had no gene match. TCR beta CDR3 amplification used RNA transcripts. HTBI-primed first-round RT-PCR preceded second-round multiplex PCR. Via MiXCR, TCRdb re-called the multiplex PCR reads, giving one row per CDR3 protein. In the table there are around 1.1 million distinct CDR3 sequences, approximately 35% of which are singletons.

The chain carries TRBV6-5 and TRBJ2-7, with TRBD2 matching 7 bases. Sequencing input: peripheral blood or thyroid tissue (not recorded which). This receptor was obtained from an adult man with Graves' hyperthyroidism. The CDR3 here is CASRESGNSYEQYF. The DNA for the CDR3 is TGTGCCAGCAGGGAAAGCGGGAACTCCTACGAGCAGTACTTC.